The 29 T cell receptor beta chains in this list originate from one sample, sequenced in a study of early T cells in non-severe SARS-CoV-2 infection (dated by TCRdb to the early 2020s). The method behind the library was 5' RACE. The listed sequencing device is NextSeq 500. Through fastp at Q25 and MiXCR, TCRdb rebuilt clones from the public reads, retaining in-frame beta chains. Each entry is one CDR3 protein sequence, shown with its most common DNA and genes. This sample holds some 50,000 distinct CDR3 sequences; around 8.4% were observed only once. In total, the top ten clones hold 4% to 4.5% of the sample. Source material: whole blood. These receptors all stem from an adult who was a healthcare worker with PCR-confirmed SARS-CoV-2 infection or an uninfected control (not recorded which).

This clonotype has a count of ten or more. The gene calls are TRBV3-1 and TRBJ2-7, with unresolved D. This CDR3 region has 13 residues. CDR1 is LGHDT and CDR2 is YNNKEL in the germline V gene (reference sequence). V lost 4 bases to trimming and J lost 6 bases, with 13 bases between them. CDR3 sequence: CASSPRALSEQYF. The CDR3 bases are TGTGCCAGCAGCCCCCGAGCCCTTAGCGAGCAGTACTTC.

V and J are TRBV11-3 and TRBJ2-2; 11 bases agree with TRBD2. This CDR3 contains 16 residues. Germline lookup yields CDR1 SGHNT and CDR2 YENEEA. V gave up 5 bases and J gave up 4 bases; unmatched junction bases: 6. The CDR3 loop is CASSLIAGGSTGELFF. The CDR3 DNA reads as TGTGCCAGCAGCCTTATAGCGGGAGGGAGCACCGGGGAGCTGTTTTTT.

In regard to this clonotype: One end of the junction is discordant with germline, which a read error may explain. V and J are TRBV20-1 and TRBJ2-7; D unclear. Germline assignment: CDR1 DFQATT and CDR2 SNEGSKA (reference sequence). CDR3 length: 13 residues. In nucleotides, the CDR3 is TGCAGTGCTAGAGACTATTTCCTCGGCGAGCGGTACTTC. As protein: CSARDYFLGERYF.

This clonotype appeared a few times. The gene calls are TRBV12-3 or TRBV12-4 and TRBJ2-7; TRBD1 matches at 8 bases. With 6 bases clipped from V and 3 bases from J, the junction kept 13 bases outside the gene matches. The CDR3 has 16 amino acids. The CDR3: CASRLLTGGGRYEQYF. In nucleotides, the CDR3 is TGTGCCAGCAGACTACTAACAGGGGGAGGCCGCTACGAGCAGTACTTC.

The chain's CDR3 is CASRAPGQVIYEQYF. CDR3 nucleotides: TGTGCCAGCAGAGCCCCGGGACAGGTGATCTACGAGCAGTACTTC. The chain employs TRBV6-1 and TRBJ2-7; 8 nucleotides agree with TRBD1. V dropped 6 bases and J dropped 3; count of bases not matched to a gene: 10. Looked up from germline, CDR1 is MNHNS and CDR2 is SASEGT. CDR3 length: 15 amino acids.

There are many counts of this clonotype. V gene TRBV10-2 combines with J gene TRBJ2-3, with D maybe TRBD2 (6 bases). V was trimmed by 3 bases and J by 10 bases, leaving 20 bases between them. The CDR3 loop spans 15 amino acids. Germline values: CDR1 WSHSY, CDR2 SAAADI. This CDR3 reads CASSDDEGRGASQYF. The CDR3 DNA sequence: TGCGCCAGCAGTGATGACGAAGGACGCGGGGCCTCGCAGTATTTT.

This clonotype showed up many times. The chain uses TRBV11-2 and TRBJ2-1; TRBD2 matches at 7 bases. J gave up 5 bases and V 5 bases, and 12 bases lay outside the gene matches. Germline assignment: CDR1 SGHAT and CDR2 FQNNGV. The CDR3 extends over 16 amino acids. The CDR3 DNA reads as TGTGCCAGCAGCCCCGTTTGGCGGGGGAGCGACAATGAGCAGTTCTTC. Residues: CASSPVWRGSDNEQFF.

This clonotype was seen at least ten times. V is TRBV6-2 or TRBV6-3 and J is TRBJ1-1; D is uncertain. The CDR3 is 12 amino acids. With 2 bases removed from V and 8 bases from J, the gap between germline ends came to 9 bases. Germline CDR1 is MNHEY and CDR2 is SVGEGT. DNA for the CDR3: TGTGCCAGCAGTTACGGTTGGCAAGAAGCTTTCTTT. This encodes CASSYGWQEAFF.

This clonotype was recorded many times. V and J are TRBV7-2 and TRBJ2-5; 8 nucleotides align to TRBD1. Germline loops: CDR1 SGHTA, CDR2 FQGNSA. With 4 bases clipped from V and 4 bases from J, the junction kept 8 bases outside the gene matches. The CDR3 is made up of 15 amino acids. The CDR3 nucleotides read TGTGCCAGCAGCTCCGCAGGGGGCGAGAGAGAGACCCAGTACTTC. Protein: CASSSAGGERETQYF.

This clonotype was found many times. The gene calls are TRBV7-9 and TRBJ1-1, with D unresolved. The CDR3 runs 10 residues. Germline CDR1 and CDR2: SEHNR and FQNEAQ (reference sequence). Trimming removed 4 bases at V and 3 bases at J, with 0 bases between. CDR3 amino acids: CASSYTEAFF. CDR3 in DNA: TGTGCCAGCAGCTACACTGAAGCTTTCTTT.

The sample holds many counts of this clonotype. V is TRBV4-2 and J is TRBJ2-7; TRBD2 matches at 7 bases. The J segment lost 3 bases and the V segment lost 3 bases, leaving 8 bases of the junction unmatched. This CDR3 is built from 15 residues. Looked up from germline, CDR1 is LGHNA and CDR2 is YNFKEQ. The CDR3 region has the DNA TGTGCCAGCAGCCAGGGGGGGGACCAAGACTACGAGCAGTACTTC. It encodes CASSQGGDQDYEQYF.

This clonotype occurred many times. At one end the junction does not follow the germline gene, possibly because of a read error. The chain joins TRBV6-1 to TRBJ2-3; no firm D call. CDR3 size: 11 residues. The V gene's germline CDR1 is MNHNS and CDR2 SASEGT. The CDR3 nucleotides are TGTGCCAGCAGGGAAGGGGATACGCAGTATTTT. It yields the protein CASREGDTQYF.

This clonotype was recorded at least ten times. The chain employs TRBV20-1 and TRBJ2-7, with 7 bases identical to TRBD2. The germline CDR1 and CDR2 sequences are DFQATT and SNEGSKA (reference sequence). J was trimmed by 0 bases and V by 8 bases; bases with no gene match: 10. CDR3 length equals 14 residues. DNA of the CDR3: TGCAGTCCCGGGGGGACTACGAGCTCCTACGAGCAGTACTTC. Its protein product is CSPGGTTSSYEQYF.

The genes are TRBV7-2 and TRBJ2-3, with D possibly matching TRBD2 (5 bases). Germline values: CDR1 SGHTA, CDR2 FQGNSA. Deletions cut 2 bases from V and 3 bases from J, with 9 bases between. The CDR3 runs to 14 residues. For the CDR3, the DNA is TGTGCCAGCAGCTTAACCCTAGCTACAGATACGCAGTATTTT. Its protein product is CASSLTLATDTQYF.

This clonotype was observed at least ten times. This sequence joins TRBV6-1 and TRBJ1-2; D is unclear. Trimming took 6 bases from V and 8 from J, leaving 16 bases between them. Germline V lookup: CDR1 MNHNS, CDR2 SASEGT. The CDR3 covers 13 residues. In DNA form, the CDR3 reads TGTGCCAGCAGGACTCCAGGAGGGCGAGGCTACACCTTC. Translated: CASRTPGGRGYTF.

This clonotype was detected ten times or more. CDR3 nucleotides: TGTGCCAGCAGCCCGGGGACTATGGGGACGCAGTATTTT. This sequence encodes CASSPGTMGTQYF. The J gene is TRBJ2-3, the V gene TRBV7-2; 7 nucleotides match TRBD2. Per the germline V gene, CDR1 is SGHTA and CDR2 is FQGNSA. Unmatched junction bases numbered 8, after V lost 5 bases and J lost 9 bases. This CDR3 is 13 amino acids long.

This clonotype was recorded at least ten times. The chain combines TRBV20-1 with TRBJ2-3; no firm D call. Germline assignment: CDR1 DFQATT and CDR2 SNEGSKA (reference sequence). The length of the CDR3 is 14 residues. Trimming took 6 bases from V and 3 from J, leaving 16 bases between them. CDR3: CSAIEVALTDTQYF. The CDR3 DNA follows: TGCAGTGCCATAGAGGTAGCTTTGACAGATACGCAGTATTTT.

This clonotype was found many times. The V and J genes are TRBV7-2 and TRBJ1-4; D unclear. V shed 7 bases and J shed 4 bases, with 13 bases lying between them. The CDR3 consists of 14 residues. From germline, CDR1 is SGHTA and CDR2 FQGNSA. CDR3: CASKGNFNNEKLFF. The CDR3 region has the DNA TGTGCCAGCAAGGGAAACTTCAATAATGAAAAACTGTTTTTT.

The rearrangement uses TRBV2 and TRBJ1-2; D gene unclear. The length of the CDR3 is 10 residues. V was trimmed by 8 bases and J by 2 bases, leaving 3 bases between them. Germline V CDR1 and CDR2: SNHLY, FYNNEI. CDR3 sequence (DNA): TGTGCCAGCCGGAACTATGGCTACACCTTC. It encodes CASRNYGYTF.

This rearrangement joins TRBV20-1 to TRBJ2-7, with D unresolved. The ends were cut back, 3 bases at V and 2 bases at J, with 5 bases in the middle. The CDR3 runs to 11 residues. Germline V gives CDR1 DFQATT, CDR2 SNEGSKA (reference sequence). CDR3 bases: TGCAGTGCTAGTGAGACCTACGAGCAGTACTTC. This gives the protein CSASETYEQYF.

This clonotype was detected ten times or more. CDR3 sequence: CASGSYYNEQFF. CDR3 nucleotide sequence: TGTGCCAGCGGGAGTTACTACAATGAGCAGTTCTTC. The V and J genes are TRBV25-1 and TRBJ2-1, with D perhaps matching TRBD2 (5 bases). Per the germline V gene, CDR1 is MGHDK and CDR2 is SYGVNS. The CDR3 loop spans 12 amino acids. V shed 8 bases and J shed 3 bases, with 8 bases lying between them.

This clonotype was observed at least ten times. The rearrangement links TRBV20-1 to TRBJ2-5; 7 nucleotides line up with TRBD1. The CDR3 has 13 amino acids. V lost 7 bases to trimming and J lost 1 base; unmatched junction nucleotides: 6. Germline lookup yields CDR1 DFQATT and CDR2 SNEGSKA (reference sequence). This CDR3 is CSGGRDSQETQYF. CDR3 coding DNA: TGCAGTGGGGGAAGGGACAGCCAAGAGACCCAGTACTTC.

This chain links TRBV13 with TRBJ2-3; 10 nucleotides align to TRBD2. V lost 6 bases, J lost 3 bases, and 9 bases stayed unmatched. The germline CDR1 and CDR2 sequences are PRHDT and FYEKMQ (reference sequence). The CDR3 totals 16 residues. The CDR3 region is CASSSTSGIRTDTQYF. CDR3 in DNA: TGTGCCAGCAGTTCTACTAGCGGGATACGGACAGATACGCAGTATTTT.

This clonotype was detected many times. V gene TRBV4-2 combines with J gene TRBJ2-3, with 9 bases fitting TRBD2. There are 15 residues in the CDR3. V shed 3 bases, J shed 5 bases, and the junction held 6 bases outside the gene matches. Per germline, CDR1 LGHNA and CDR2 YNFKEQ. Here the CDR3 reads CASSQAGGQEDTQYF. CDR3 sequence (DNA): TGTGCCAGCAGCCAGGCGGGGGGGCAGGAAGATACGCAGTATTTT.

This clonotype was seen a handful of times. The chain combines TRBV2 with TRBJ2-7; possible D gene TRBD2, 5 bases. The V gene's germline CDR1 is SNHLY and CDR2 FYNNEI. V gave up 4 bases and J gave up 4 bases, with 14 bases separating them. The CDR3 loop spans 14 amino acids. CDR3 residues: CASSGYGGGYEQYF. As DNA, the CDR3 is TGTGCCAGCAGTGGCTATGGTGGCGGGTACGAGCAGTACTTC.

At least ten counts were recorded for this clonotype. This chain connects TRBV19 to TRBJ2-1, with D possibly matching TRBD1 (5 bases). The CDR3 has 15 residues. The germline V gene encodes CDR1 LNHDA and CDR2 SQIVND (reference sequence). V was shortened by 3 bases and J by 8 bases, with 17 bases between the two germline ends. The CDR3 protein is CASSMDPNRGDEQFF. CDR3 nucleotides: TGTGCCAGTAGTATGGACCCAAATAGGGGCGATGAGCAGTTCTTC. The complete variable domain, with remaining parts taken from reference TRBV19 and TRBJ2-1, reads DGGITQSPKYLFRKEGQNVTLSCEQNLNHDAMYWYRQDPGQGLRLIYYSQIVNDFQKGDIAEGYSVSREKKESFPLTVTSAQKNPTAFYLCASSMDPNRGDEQFFGPGTRLTVL.

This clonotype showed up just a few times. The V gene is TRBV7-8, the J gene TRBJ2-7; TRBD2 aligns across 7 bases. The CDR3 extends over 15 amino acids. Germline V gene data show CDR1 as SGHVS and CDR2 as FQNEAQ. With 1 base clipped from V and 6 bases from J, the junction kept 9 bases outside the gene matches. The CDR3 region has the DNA TGTGCCAGCAGCTTAGATTCGGGAGGCGACTCCGAGCAGTACTTC. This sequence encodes CASSLDSGGDSEQYF.

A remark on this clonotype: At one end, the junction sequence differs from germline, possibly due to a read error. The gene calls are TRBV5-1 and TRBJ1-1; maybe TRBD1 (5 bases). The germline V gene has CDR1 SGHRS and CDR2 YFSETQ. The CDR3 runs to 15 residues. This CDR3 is CASTLRRFQGTEAFF. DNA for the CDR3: TGCGCCAGCACCTTGAGGCGGTTCCAGGGCACTGAAGCTTTCTTT.

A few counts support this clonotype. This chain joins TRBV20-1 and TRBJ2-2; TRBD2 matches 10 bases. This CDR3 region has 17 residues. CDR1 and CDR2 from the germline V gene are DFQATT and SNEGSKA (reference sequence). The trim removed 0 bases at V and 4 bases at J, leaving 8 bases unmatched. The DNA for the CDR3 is TGCAGTGCTAGAGATGTTAGCGGGAGGAGGCGCACCGGGGAGCTGTTTTTT. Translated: CSARDVSGRRRTGELFF.